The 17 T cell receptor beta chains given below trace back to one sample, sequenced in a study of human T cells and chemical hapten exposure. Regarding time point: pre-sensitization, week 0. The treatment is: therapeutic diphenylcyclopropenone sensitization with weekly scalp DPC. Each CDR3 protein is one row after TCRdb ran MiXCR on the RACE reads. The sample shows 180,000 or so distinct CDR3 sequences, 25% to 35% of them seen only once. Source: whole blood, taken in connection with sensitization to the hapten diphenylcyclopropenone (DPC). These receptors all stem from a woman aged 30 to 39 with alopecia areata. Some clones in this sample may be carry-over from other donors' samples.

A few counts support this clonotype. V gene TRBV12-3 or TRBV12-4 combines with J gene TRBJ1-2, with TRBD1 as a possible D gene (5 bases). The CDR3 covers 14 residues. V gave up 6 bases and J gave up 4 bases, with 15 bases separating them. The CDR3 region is CASSSTTASYGYTF. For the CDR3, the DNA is TGTGCCAGCAGCTCGACGACAGCGAGCTATGGCTACACCTTC.

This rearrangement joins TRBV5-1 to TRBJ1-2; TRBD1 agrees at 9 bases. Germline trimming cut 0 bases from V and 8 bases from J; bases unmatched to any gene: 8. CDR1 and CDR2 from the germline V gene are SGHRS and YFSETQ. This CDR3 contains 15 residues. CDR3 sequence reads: CASSLGDRETGGYTF. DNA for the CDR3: TGCGCCAGCAGCTTGGGGGACAGGGAGACAGGGGGCTACACCTTC.

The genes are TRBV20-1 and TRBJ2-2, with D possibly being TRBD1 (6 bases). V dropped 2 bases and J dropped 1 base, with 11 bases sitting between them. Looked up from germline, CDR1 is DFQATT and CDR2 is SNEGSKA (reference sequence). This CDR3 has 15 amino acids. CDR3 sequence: CSARPTGWNTGELFF. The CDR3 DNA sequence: TGCAGTGCTAGACCCACAGGGTGGAACACCGGGGAGCTGTTTTTT.

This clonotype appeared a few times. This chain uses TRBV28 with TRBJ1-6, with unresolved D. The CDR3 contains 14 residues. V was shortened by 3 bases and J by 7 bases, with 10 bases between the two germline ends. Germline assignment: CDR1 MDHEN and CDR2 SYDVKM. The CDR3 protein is CASSLRQSNSPLHF. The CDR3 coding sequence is TGTGCCAGCAGTTTGCGGCAATCCAATTCACCCCTCCACTTT.

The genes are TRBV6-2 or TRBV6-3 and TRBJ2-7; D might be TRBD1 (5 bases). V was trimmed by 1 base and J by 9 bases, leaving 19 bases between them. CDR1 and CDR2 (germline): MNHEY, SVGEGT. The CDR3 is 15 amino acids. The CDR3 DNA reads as TGTGCCAGCAGTTACTTCGGCAGGGAAGAAAGCGCGCAGTACTTC. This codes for CASSYFGREESAQYF.

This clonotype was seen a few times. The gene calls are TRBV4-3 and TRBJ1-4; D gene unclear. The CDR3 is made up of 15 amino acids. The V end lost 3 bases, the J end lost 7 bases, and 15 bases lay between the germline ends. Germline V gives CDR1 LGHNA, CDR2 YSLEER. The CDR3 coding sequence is TGCGCCAGCAGCCAGTTCGCAGGCGCCTTTGAAAAACTGTTTTTT. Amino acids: CASSQFAGAFEKLFF.

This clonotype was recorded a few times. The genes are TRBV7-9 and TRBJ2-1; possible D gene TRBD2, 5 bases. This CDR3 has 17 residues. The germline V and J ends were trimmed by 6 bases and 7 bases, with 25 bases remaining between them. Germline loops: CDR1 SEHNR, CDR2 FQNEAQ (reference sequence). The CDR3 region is CASRGRLGAGEGNEQFF. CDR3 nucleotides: TGTGCCAGCAGGGGCCGATTGGGAGCTGGAGAAGGAAATGAGCAGTTCTTC.

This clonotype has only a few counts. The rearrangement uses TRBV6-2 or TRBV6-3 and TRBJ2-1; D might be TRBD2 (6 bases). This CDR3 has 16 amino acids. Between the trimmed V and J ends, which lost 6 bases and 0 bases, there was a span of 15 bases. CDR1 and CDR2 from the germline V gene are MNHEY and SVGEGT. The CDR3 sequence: CASSRLGRSSYNEQFF. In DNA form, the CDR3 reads TGTGCCAGCAGCAGACTAGGACGGAGCTCCTACAATGAGCAGTTCTTC.

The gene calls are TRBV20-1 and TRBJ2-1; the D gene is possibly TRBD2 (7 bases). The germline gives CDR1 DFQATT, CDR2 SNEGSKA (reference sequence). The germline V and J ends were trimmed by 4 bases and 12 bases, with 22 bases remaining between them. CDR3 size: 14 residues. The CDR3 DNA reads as TGCAGTGCTACTCTCGGGGGGCCTTCTGGTGGGCAGTTCTTC. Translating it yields CSATLGGPSGGQFF.

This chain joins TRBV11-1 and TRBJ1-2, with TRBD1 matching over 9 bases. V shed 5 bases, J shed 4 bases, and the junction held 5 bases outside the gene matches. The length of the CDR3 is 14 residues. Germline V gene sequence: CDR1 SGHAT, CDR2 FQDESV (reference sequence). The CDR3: CASSPLTGGYGYTF. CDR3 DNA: TGTGCCAGCAGCCCATTGACAGGGGGCTATGGCTACACCTTC.

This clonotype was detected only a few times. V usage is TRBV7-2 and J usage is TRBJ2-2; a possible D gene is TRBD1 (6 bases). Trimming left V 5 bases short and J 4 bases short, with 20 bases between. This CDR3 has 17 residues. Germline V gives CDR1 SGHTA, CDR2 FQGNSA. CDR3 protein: CASSLYETGLLTGELFF. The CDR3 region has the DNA TGTGCCAGCAGCCTCTATGAGACAGGCCTCCTCACCGGGGAGCTGTTTTTT.

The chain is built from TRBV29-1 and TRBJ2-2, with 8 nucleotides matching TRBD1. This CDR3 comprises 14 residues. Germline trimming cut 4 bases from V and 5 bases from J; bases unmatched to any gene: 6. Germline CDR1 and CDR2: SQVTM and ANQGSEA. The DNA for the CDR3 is TGCAGCGTTGTAGGACAGGGTGGAACCGGGGAGCTGTTTTTT. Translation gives CSVVGQGGTGELFF.

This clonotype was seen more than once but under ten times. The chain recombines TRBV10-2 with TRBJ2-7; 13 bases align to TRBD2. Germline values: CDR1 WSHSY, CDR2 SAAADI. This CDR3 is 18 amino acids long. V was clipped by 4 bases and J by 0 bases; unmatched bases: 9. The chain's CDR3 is CASSGTSGSGAISYEQYF. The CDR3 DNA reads TGCGCCAGCAGTGGGACTAGCGGGAGCGGGGCCATCTCCTACGAGCAGTACTTC.

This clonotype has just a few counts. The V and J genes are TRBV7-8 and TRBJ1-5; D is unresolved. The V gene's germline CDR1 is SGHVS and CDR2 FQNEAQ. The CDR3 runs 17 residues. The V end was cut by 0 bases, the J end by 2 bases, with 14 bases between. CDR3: CASSLAKTRAGNQPQHF. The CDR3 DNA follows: TGTGCCAGCAGCTTAGCGAAGACGAGGGCAGGCAATCAGCCCCAGCATTTT.

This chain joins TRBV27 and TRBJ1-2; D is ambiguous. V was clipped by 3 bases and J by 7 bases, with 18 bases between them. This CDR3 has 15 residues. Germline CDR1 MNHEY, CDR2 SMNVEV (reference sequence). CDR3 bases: TGTGCCAGCAGTTTCGGATCAGTGGAGGGTATTGGCTACACCTTC. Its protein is CASSFGSVEGIGYTF.

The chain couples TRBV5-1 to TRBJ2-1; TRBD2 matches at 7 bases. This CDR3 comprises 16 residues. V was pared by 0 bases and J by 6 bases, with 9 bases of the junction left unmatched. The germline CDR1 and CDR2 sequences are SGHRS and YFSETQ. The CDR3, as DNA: TGCGCCAGCAGCTTGGCTGGGGGGGAACTCGGCAATGAGCAGTTCTTC. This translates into CASSLAGGELGNEQFF.

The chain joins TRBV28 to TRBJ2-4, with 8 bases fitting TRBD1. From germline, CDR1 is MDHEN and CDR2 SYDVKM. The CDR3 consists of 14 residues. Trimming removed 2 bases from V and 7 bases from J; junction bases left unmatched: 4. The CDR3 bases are TGTGCCAGCAGTTTACGTGGACAGGGCAACATTCAGTACTTC. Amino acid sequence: CASSLRGQGNIQYF. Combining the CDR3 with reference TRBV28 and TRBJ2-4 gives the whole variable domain DVKVTQSSRYLVKRTGEKVFLECVQDMDHENMFWYRQDPGLGLRLIYFSYDVKMKEKGDIPEGYSVSREKKERFSLILESASTNQTSMYLCASSLRGQGNIQYFGAGTRLSVL.